This TCR beta chain was documented in a study of blood T cell repertoires in COVID-19. Study information: Specimens from acute and convalescent COVID-19 originated in the United States, Italy and Spain. Sample material is recorded as cDNA or gDNA derived from T cells, B-cell-depleted T cells, or PBMCs.

The assay was immunoSEQ multiplex PCR, and TCRdb's table has in-frame clones only and misses some. The sample consists of 150,000 to 200,000 clones, 90% of them appearing once. This TCR came from a man in his forties or fifties with acute or convalescent COVID-19. The sample taken for sequencing was peripheral blood.

CDR3 DNA: TGTGCCAGCAGTCCCTCGGACACGTTCTATGGCTACACCTTC. Its translation is CASSPSDTFYGYTF. The chain has TRBV28 and TRBJ1-2; D is perhaps TRBD1 (5 bases). The CDR3 totals 14 residues. Trimming took 5 bases from V and 4 from J, leaving 14 bases between them. Germline V CDR1 and CDR2: MDHEN, SYDVKM.